This T cell receptor (beta chain) was documented in a study of cytomegalovirus exposure and HLA in healthy donors. In the PCR, 60 Vbeta and 13 Jbeta primers were used. Only in-frame clones appear in the TCRdb table, and some are missing; sequencing was by immunoSEQ multiplex PCR. Of around 150,000 clones listed, over 75% are singletons. General study results and limits: Later, TCR association rates were found to vary by HLA locus, highest for DRB1 and lowest for HLA-C. A list of around 150 TCR beta chains associated with cytomegalovirus was given.

Concerning this clone: Its target is not known.

The CDR3 consists of 14 residues. CDR1 is MDHEN and CDR2 is SYDVKM in the germline V gene. V shed 3 bases, J shed 5 bases, and the junction held 4 bases outside the gene matches. The chain couples TRBV28 to TRBJ1-2; TRBD1 agrees at 9 bases. Sequencing was done on a sample of PBMCs. This TCR came from a man over 45 in good health and CMV-seronegative. This CDR3 is CASSFLQGAYGYTF. The CDR3 nucleotides are TGTGCCAGCAGTTTTTTACAGGGGGCTTATGGCTACACCTTC.